The clone carrying this T cell receptor (beta chain) occurred many times. What it binds is unknown. The data derive from a study of regulatory T cells in long-lasting Graves disease. Notes on the study in general: Newly diagnosed Graves' patients had higher TCR diversity than persistent ones.

HTBI primers from iRepertoire and Arm-PCR of CDR3 regions yielded the TCR beta libraries. Via MiXCR, TCRdb re-called the multiplex PCR reads, giving one row per CDR3 protein. The repertoire has 300,000 to 400,000 distinct CDR3 sequences, 16% of them found once; the top ten carry 25% to 30%. Time point of the sample: newly diagnosed GD, antithyroid drugs for less than 3 months. Extracted RNA from PBMCs served as the source of the TCR library. The authors drew patients from an endocrinology department in Xi'an, China. These data also formed part of another study, on T cells in Graves' hyperthyroidism and ophthalmopathy.

Sequenced material: peripheral blood mononuclear cells (PBMCs), taken at new diagnosis, from a patient treated with antithyroid drugs. This TCR was recovered from a man aged 40-49 years with Graves disease.

The CDR3, as DNA: TGTGCCAGCAGCCGGCAGGCAGATACTAATGAGCAGTTCTTC. Translating gives CASSRQADTNEQFF. The chain combines TRBV6-1 with TRBJ2-1; D gene unclear. This CDR3 is built from 14 residues. Trimming took 6 bases from V and 7 from J, leaving 16 bases between them. Germline V gene data show CDR1 as MNHNS and CDR2 as SASEGT.